This is a list of T cell receptor beta chains from one sample in a study of CD8 T cells in ankylosing spondylitis. From the 5' RACE reads, TCRdb called clonotypes with MiXCR, one entry per CDR3 protein. The sample contains more than 650,000 distinct CDR3 sequences, 12% of which appear only once. The sequenced material came from blood, either unsorted or a sorted T cell fraction (not recorded which). The receptors come from a male donor with ankylosing spondylitis. CDR3s include the opening cysteine and the closing phenylalanine or tryptophan. D genes are given only for firm matches. A row's size may be missing; if present it is once, few, many or a size class.

d_call,clone_size,j_call,v_call,cdr3_aa,cdr3_nt
TRBD2,many,TRBJ2-3,TRBV6-2/TRBV6-3,CASSRSGGALSTDTQYF,TGTGCCAGCAGCCGTAGCGGGGGGGCTTTAAGCACAGATACGCAGTATTTT
.,many,TRBJ2-5,TRBV29-1,CSVVGEGETQYF,TGCAGCGTTGTCGGGGAAGGAGAGACCCAGTACTTC
.,many,TRBJ1-6,TRBV20-1,CSARDPGEASYNSPLHF,TGCAGTGCTAGAGATCCGGGGGAGGCATCCTATAATTCACCCCTCCACTTT
.,many,TRBJ1-1,TRBV6-1,CASSERGTEAFF,TGTGCCAGCAGCGAGAGAGGCACTGAAGCTTTCTTT
.,many,TRBJ1-2,TRBV5-1,CASRTEGRNYGYTF,TGCGCCAGCAGAACCGAAGGGCGTAACTATGGCTACACCTTC
.,many,TRBJ1-4,TRBV20-1,CSASDRPTNEKLFF,TGCAGTGCTAGCGACCGTCCAACTAATGAAAAACTGTTTTTT
TRBD2,.,TRBJ2-7,TRBV4-2,CASSQEIRRGVQYF,TGTGCCAGCAGCCAAGAAATAAGGCGGGGGGTCCAGTACTTC
.,few,TRBJ1-2,TRBV12-3/TRBV12-4,CASSSYRLPNYGYTF,TGTGCCAGCAGTTCTTACAGGCTCCCCAACTATGGCTACACCTTC
.,few,TRBJ1-3,TRBV9,CASSVSGSGNTIYF,TGTGCCAGCAGCGTGAGTGGCTCTGGAAACACCATATATTTT
.,.,TRBJ2-5,TRBV28,CASGLGGRQETQYF,TGTGCCAGCGGTCTAGGGGGACGGCAAGAGACCCAGTACTTC
TRBD2,.,TRBJ2-7,TRBV19,CASSNRQSGTYEQYF,TGTGCCAGTAGTAACCGTCAGAGCGGGACCTACGAGCAGTACTTC
.,few,TRBJ1-1,TRBV18,CASSALNTEAFF,TGTGCCAGCTCAGCCCTGAACACTGAAGCTTTCTTT
.,many,TRBJ2-1,TRBV29-1,CSVGGPAGSYNEQFF,TGCAGCGTTGGAGGCCCCGCGGGTTCCTACAATGAGCAGTTCTTC
TRBD1,.,TRBJ2-1,TRBV18,CASSPQTGQFAYNEQFF,TGTGCCAGCTCACCTCAAACGGGACAGTTTGCCTACAATGAGCAGTTCTTC
.,.,TRBJ2-7,TRBV5-1,CASSWGDFYEQYF,TGCGCCAGCAGCTGGGGGGACTTCTACGAGCAGTACTTC
.,.,TRBJ2-3,TRBV20-1,CSAPGSPVGTDTQYF,TGCAGTGCTCCAGGATCCCCCGTAGGGACAGATACGCAGTATTTT
.,many,TRBJ2-5,TRBV20-1,CSATAMETQYF,TGCAGTGCTACTGCCATGGAGACCCAGTACTTC
TRBD2,.,TRBJ2-3,TRBV5-1,CASSWGAGVSKTDTQYF,TGCGCCAGCAGCTGGGGTGCGGGAGTTTCTAAGACAGATACGCAGTATTTT
TRBD2,.,TRBJ2-1,TRBV6-2/TRBV6-3,CASRRAGPPNDEQFF,TGTGCCAGCAGGAGAGCGGGACCTCCTAACGATGAGCAGTTCTTC
.,few,TRBJ2-1,TRBV5-1,CASSLALGDPGQQGQFF,TGCGCCAGCAGCTTGGCCTTGGGTGACCCGGGACAACAGGGGCAGTTCTTC
.,few,TRBJ2-5,TRBV3-1,CASSQEYRAGETQYF,TGTGCCAGCAGCCAAGAATACAGGGCGGGGGAGACCCAGTACTTC
.,few,TRBJ2-7,TRBV12-3/TRBV12-4,CASSPFRGTYEQYF,TGTGCCAGCAGCCCCTTTAGGGGTACCTACGAGCAGTACTTC
.,few,TRBJ2-3,TRBV20-1,CSAKRLDSVNSQYF,TGCAGTGCTAAGAGACTGGACAGTGTGAACTCGCAGTATTTT
.,.,TRBJ1-5,TRBV20-1,CSASTDTSNRAQHF,TGCAGTGCTTCTACTGACACAAGTAACAGGGCCCAGCATTTT
.,few,TRBJ2-3,TRBV4-3,CASSQGAGHGDTQYF,TGCGCCAGCAGCCAAGGCGCGGGCCATGGGGATACGCAGTATTTT
.,few,TRBJ2-7,TRBV5-1,CASSLGTGLGGSYEQYF,TGCGCCAGCAGCTTGGGAACGGGCCTAGGGGGCTCCTACGAGCAGTACTTC